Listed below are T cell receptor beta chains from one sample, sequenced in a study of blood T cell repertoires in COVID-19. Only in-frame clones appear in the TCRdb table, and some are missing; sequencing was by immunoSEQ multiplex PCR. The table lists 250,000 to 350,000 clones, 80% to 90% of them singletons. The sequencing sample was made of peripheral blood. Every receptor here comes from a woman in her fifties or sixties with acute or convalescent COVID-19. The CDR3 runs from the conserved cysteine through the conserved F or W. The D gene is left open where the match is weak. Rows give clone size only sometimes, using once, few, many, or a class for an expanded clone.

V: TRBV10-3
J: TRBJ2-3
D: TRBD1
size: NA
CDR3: CAIRRDRSSTDTQYF
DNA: TGTGCCATCAGGAGGGACAGGTCTAGCACAGATACGCAGTATTTT

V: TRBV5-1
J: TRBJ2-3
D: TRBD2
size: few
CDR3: CASSISGVSTDTQYF
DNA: TGCGCCAGCAGCATTAGCGGGGTTAGCACAGATACGCAGTATTTT

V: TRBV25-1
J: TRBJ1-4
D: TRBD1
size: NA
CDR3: CASSEYGSGGFQEKLFF
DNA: TGTGCCAGCAGTGAATATGGGTCAGGGGGCTTCCAGGAAAAACTGTTTTTT

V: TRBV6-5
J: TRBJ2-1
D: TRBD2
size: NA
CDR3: CASSYAGGGYNEQFF
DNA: TGTGCCAGCAGTTACGCGGGGGGTGGCTACAATGAGCAGTTCTTC

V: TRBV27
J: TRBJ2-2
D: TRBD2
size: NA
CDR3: CASKGRAGGPELFF
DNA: TGTGCCAGCAAAGGTAGAGCGGGGGGGCCGGAGCTGTTTTTT

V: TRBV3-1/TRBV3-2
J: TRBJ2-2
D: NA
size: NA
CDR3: CASSQDPWGGRTGELFF
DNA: TGTGCCAGCAGCCAAGATCCTTGGGGGGGGCGGACCGGGGAGCTGTTTTTT

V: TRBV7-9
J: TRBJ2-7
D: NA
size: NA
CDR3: CASSLKGSIGTSSYEQYF
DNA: TGTGCCAGCAGCTTAAAGGGGTCTATCGGGACAAGCTCCTACGAGCAGTACTTC

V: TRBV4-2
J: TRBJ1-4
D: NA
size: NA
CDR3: CASSLGVSGEKLFF
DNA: TGTGCCAGCAGCCTCGGGGTGAGCGGTGAAAAACTGTTTTTT

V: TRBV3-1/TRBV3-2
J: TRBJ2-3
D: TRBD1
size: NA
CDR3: CASSRRTGLGDTQYF
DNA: TGTGCCAGCAGCCGACGGACAGGCCTGGGAGATACGCAGTATTTT

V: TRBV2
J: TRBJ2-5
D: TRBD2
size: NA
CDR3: CASRGLARETQYF
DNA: TGTGCCAGCAGGGGACTAGCGAGGGAGACCCAGTACTTC

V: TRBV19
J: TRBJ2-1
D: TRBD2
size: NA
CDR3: CASSIRASGGNEQFF
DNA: TGTGCCAGTAGTATAAGGGCTAGCGGGGGGAATGAGCAGTTCTTC

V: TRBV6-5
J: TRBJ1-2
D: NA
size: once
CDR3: CASSSGQLYGYTF
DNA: TGTGCCAGCAGCTCGGGACAACTCTATGGCTACACCTTC

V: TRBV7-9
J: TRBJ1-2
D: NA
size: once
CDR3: CASSLGATDGYTF
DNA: TGTGCCAGCAGCTTGGGGGCGACAGATGGCTACACCTTC

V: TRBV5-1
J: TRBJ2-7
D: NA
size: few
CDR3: CASSDEQGPYEQYF
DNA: TGCGCCAGCAGCGACGAACAGGGACCCTACGAGCAGTACTTC

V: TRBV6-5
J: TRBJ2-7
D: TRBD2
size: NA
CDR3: CASRGGTSGTYEQYF
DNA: TGTGCCAGCAGAGGGGGGACTAGCGGGACCTACGAGCAGTACTTC

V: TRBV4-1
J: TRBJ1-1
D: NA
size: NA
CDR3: CASSQRMGHTEAFF
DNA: TGCGCCAGCAGCCAAAGAATGGGGCACACTGAAGCTTTCTTT

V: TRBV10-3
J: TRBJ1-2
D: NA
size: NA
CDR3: CAISDAGNTNYGYTF
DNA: TGTGCCATCAGTGACGCGGGGAATACTAACTATGGCTACACCTTC

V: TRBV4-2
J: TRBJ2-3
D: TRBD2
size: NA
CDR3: CASSQTTSGGATDTQYF
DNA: TGTGCCAGCAGCCAAACGACTAGCGGGGGGGCCACGGATACGCAGTATTTT

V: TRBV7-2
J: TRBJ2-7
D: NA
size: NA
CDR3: CASSLRVGRYEQYF
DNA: TGTGCCAGCAGCTTACGTGTTGGGAGATACGAGCAGTACTTC

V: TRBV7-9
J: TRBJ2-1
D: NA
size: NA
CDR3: CASSLGAPLGYNEQFF
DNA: TGTGCCAGCAGCTTAGGGGCACCTCTTGGATACAATGAGCAGTTCTTC

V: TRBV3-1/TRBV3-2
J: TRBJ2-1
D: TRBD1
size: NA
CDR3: CASSPTGSDEQFF
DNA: TGTGCCAGCAGCCCGACAGGGTCCGATGAGCAGTTCTTC

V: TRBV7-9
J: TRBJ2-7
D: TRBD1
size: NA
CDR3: CASSLTGGEQYF
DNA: TGTGCCAGCAGCTTAACAGGGGGCGAGCAGTACTTC

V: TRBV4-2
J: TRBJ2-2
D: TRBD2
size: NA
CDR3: CASSQSQREGPTGELFF
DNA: TGTGCCAGCAGCCAATCACAGCGGGAGGGCCCAACCGGGGAGCTGTTTTTT

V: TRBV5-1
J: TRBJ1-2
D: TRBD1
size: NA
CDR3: CASSAEQGLNHGYTF
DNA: TGCGCCAGCAGCGCGGAACAGGGGTTAAACCATGGCTACACCTTC

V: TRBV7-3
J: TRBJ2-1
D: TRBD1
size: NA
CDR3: CASSFTGDSYNEQFF
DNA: TGTGCCAGCAGCTTTACAGGGGACTCCTACAATGAGCAGTTCTTC

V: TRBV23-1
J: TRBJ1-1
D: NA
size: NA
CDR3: CASTILGGADEAFF
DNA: TGCGCCAGCACCATTTTAGGGGGGGCGGATGAAGCTTTCTTT

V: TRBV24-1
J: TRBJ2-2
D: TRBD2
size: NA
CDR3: CATRGGGTGELFF
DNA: TGTGCCACCCGGGGGGGCGGCACCGGGGAGCTGTTTTTT

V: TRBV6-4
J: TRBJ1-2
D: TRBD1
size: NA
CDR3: CASSEAQGAKTGYTF
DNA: TGTGCCAGCAGTGAGGCCCAGGGGGCGAAGACTGGCTACACCTTC

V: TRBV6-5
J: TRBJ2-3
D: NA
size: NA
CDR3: CASSHRASTDTQYF
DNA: TGTGCCAGCAGCCACAGGGCTAGCACAGATACGCAGTATTTT

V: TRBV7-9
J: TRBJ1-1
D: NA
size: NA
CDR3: CASSFRAPEAFF
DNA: TGTGCCAGCAGCTTTAGAGCACCTGAAGCTTTCTTT

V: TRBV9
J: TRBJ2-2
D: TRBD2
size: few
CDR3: CASRTSANTGELFF
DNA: TGTGCCAGCAGGACTAGCGCGAACACCGGGGAGCTGTTTTTT

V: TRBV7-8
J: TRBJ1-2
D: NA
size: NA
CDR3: CASSLVQGYGYTF
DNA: TGTGCCAGCAGCTTAGTGCAGGGCTATGGCTACACCTTC

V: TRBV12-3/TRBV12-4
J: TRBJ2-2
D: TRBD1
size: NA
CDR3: CASTRTGAGELFF
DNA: TGTGCCAGCACCAGGACAGGGGCCGGGGAGCTGTTTTTT

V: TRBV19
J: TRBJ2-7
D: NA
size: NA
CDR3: CASSPPIGVGVSYEQYF
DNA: TGTGCCAGTAGTCCCCCAATCGGGGTCGGAGTATCCTACGAGCAGTACTTC

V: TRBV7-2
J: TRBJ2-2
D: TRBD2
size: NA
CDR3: CASSPLGRANTGELFF
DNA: TGTGCCAGCAGCCCACTGGGGAGGGCCAACACCGGGGAGCTGTTTTTT

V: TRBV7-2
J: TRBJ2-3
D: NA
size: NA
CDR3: CASSFRSPNTDTQYF
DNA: TGTGCCAGCAGCTTTCGGTCTCCTAACACAGATACGCAGTATTTT

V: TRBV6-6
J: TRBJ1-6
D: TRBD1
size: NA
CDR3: CASGRDRGLSPLHF
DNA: TGTGCCAGCGGAAGGGACAGGGGGCTTTCACCCCTCCACTTT

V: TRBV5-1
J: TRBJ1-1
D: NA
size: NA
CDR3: CASSQITGEAFF
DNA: TGCGCCAGCAGCCAAATCACGGGGGAAGCTTTCTTT

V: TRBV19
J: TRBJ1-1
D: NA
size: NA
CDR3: CASKRENTEAFF
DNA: TGTGCCAGTAAAAGAGAGAACACTGAAGCTTTCTTT

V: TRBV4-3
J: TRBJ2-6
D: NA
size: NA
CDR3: CASSPSHGSGANVLTF
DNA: TGCGCCAGCAGCCCGAGCCATGGTTCTGGGGCCAACGTCCTGACTTTC

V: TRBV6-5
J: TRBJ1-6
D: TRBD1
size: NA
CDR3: CASSSGTGDYNSPLHF
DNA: TGTGCCAGCAGTTCAGGGACAGGAGATTATAATTCACCCCTCCACTTT

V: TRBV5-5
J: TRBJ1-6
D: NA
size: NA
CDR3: CASSLDAGRSSPLHF
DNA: TGTGCCAGCAGCTTGGATGCGGGACGTTCTTCACCCCTCCACTTT

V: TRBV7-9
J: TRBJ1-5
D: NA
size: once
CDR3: CASSVTGLGNQPQHF
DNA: TGTGCCAGCAGCGTTACCGGGTTGGGCAATCAGCCCCAGCATTTT

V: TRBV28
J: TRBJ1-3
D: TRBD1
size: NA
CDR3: CASMTGGNTIYF
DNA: TGTGCCAGCATGACAGGGGGAAACACCATATATTTT

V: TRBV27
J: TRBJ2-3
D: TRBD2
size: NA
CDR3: CASEPGLAGGLSTDTQYF
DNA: TGTGCCAGTGAACCGGGACTAGCGGGAGGCCTGAGCACAGATACGCAGTATTTT

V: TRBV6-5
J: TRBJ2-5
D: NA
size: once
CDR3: CASKTTIGTQYF
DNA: TGTGCCAGCAAGACAACCATTGGAACCCAGTACTTC

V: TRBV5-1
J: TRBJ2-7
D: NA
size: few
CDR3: CASSLEATGYYEQYF
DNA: TGCGCCAGCAGCTTGGAGGCTACAGGGTACTACGAGCAGTACTTC

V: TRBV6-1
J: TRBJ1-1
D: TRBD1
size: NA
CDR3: CASSDRGTANTEAFF
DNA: TGTGCCAGCAGTGATAGGGGGACAGCGAACACTGAAGCTTTCTTT

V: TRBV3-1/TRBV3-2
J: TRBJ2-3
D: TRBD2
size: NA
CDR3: CASSQEGYTSGRRTSTDTQYF
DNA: TGTGCCAGCAGCCAAGAAGGTTATACTAGCGGGAGGAGGACTAGCACAGATACGCAGTATTTT

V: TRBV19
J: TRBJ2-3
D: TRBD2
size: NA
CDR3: CASSPSGGSTDTQYF
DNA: TGTGCCAGTTCCCCGTCGGGAGGGAGCACAGATACGCAGTATTTT

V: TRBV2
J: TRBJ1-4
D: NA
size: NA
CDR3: CASTLTASEKLFF
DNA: TGTGCCAGCACGTTAACAGCAAGTGAAAAACTGTTTTTT

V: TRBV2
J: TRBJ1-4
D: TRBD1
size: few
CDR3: CASSETGNDDEKLFF
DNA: TGTGCCAGCAGTGAGACAGGGAATGATGATGAAAAACTGTTTTTT

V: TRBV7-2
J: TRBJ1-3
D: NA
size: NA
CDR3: CASTLPYSGNTIYF
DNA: TGTGCCAGCACCCTTCCCTACTCTGGAAACACCATATATTTT

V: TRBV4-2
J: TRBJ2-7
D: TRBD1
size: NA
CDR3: CASSQESWTGGDEQYF
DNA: TGTGCCAGCAGCCAAGAGTCGTGGACAGGGGGGGACGAGCAGTACTTC

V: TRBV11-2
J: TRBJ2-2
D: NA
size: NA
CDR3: CASSYISNGELFF
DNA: TGTGCCAGCAGCTATATTAGTAACGGGGAGCTGTTTTTT

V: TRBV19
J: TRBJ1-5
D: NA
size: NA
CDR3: CAVGLADSNQPQHF
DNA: TGTGCCGTGGGTTTGGCGGATAGCAATCAGCCCCAGCATTTT

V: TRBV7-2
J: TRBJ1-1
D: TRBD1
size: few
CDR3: CASSPTGVVSTEAFF
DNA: TGTGCCAGCAGCCCCACAGGGGTTGTTTCCACTGAAGCTTTCTTT

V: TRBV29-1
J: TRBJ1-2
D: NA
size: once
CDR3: CSVGAGDYGYTF
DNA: TGCAGCGTTGGGGCCGGGGACTATGGCTACACCTTC

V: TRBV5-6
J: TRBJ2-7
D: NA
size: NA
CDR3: CASSFLPGVYSYEQYF
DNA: TGTGCCAGCAGCTTCCTCCCAGGGGTCTACTCCTACGAGCAGTACTTC

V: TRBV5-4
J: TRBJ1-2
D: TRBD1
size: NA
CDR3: CASSFSSTGDGYTF
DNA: TGTGCCAGCAGTTTTTCTTCGACAGGGGATGGCTACACCTTC